This TCR beta chain was recovered during a study of T cell repertoires in cytomegalovirus infection. The germline V gene has CDR1 MGHRA and CDR2 YSYEKL. Trimming removed 4 bases at V and 5 bases at J, with 21 bases between. This CDR3 is 16 amino acids long. This clonotype has just a few counts. Its antigen is not identified. TCRdb independently ran MiXCR on the reads; one entry per CDR3 protein. The table has 550,000 to 850,000 distinct CDR3 sequences, approximately 33% seen once; the top ten hold over 15%. This specimen was cultured PBMCs, taken from culture after CMV antigen stimulation. V and J are TRBV4-1 and TRBJ2-7; D remains unclear. The sequence derives from a human donor in good health (CMV status not recorded). Some clones in this sample may be carry-over from other donors' samples. The CDR3 DNA sequence: TGCGCCAGCAGCCCTTCGATGTTACAGTTGGTCCACGAGCAGTACTTC. Protein sequence: CASSPSMLQLVHEQYF.